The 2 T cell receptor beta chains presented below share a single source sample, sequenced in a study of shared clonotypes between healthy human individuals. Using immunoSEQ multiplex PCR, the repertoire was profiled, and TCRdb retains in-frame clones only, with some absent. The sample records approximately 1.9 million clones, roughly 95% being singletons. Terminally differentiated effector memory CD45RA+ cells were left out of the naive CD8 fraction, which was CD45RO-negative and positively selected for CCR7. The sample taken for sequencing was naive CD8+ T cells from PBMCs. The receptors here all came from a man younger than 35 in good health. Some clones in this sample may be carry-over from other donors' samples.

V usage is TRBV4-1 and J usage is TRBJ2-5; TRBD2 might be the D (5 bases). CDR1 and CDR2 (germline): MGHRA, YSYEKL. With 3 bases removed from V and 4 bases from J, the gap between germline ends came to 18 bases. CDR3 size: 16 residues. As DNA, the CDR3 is TGCGCCAGCAGCCAGCGACCGGGATCCCGTGGAGAGACCCAGTACTTC. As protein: CASSQRPGSRGETQYF.

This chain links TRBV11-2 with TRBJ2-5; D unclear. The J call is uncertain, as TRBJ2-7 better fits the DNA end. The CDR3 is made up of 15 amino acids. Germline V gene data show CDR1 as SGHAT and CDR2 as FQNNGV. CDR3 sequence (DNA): TGTGCCAGCAGCCCCCAGAGGTTCACATCCTACGAGCAGTACTTC. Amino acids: CASSPQRFTSYEQYF.